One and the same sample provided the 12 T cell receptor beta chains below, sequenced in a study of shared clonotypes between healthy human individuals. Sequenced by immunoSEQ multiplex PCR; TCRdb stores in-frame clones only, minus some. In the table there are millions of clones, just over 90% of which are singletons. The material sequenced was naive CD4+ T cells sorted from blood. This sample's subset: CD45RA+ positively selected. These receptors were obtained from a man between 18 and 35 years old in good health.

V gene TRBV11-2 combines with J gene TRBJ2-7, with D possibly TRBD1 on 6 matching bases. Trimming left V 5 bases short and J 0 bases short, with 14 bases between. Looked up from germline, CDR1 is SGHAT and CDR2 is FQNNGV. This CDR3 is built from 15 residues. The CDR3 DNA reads TGTGCCAGCAGCAAGGACAGCCTAGGCTCCTACGAGCAGTACTTC. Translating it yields CASSKDSLGSYEQYF.

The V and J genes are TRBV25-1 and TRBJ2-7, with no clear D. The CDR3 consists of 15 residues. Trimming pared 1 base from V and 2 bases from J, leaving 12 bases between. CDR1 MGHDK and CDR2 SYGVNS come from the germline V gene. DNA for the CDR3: TGTGCCAGCAGTGAATCCACGGCGATACCCTACGAGCAGTACTTC. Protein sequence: CASSESTAIPYEQYF.

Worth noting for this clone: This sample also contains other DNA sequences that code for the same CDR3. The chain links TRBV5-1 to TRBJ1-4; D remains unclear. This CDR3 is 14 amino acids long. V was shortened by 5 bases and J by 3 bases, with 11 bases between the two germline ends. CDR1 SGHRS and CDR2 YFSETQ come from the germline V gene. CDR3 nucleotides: TGCGCCAGCAGTGACTCCGGCTCTAATGAAAAACTGTTTTTT. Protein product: CASSDSGSNEKLFF.

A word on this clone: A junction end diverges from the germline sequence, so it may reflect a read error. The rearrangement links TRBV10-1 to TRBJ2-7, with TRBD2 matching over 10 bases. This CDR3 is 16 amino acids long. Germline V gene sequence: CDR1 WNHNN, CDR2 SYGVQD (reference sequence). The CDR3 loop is CTSSVGKAGGPYEQYF. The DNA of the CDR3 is TGCACCAGCAGTGTAGGGAAAGCGGGAGGGCCCTACGAGCAGTACTTC.

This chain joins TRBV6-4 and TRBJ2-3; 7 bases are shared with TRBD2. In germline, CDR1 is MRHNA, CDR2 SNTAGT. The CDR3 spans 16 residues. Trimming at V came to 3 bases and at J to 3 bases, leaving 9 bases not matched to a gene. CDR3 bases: TGTGCCAGCAGTGAGTCCGCGGGACTATCTACAGATACGCAGTATTTT. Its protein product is CASSESAGLSTDTQYF.

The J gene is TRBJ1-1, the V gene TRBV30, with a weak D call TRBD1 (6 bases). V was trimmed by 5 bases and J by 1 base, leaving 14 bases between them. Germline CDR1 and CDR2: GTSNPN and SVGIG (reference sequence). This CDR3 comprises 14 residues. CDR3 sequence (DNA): TGTGCCTGGGTCTCAGGGGCTCCGAACACTGAAGCTTTCTTT. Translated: CAWVSGAPNTEAFF.

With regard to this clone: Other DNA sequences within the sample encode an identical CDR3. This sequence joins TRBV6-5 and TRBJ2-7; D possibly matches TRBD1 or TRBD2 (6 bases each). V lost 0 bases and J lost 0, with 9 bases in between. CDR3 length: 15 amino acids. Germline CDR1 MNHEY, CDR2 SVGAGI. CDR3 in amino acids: CASSYSGGSSYEQYF. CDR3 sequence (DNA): TGTGCCAGCAGTTACTCAGGGGGGTCCTCCTACGAGCAGTACTTC.

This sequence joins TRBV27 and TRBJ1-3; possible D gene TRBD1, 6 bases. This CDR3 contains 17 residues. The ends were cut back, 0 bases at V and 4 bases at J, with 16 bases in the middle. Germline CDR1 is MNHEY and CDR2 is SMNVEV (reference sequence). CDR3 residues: CASSLSYGGASGNTIYF. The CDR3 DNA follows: TGTGCCAGCAGTTTATCGTACGGGGGCGCGTCGGGAAACACCATATATTTT.

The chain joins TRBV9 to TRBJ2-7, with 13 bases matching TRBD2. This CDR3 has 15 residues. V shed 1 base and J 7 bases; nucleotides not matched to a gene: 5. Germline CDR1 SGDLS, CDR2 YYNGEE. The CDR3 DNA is TGTGCCAGCAGCGTAACCGGACTAGCGGGAGAGGAGCAGTACTTC. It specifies CASSVTGLAGEEQYF.

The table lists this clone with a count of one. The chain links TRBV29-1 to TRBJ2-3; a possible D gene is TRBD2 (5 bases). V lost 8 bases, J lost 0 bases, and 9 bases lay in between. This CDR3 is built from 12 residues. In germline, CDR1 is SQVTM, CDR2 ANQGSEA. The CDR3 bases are TGCAGCTCCCGGACTAGCACAGATACGCAGTATTTT. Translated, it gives CSSRTSTDTQYF.

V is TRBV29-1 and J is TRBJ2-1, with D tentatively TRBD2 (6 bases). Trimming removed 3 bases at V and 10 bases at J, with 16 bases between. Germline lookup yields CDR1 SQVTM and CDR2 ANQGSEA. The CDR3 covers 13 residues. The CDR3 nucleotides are TGCAGCGTTGAGGGCCCCCCGGGAGTAGAGCAGTTCTTC. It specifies CSVEGPPGVEQFF.

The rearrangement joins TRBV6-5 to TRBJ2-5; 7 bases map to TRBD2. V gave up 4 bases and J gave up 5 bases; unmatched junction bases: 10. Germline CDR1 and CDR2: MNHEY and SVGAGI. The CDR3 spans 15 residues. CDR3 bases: TGTGCCAGCAGTTCTTTTGGCGGGAGTGTGGAGACCCAGTACTTC. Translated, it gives CASSSFGGSVETQYF.